The 29 T cell receptor beta chains in this list originate from one sample, sequenced in a study of cytomegalovirus exposure and HLA in healthy donors. PCR involved 60 Vbeta and 13 Jbeta primers. Assay used: immunoSEQ multiplex PCR; TCRdb lists only in-frame clones, some missing. The sample has over 55,000 clones, 65% to 75% seen once; the top ten hold 7.6%. The sample was PBMCs. These receptors all stem from a man between 35 and 55 years old in good health and CMV-seropositive.

The CDR3 loop reads CASSLQGAAREKLFF. The CDR3 DNA follows: TGTGCCAGCAGTTTGCAGGGGGCAGCTCGGGAAAAACTGTTTTTT. The rearrangement links TRBV27 to TRBJ1-4, with 8 bases aligning to TRBD1. With 3 bases clipped from V and 8 bases from J, the junction kept 8 bases outside the gene matches. Germline CDR1 MNHEY, CDR2 SMNVEV (reference sequence). The CDR3 is 15 amino acids.

This chain joins TRBV6-1 and TRBJ2-4; 7 bases match TRBD1. CDR3 size: 15 residues. Germline assignment: CDR1 MNHNS and CDR2 SASEGT. Trimming cost V 6 bases and J 0 bases; bases outside gene matches: 5. For the CDR3, the DNA is TGTGCCAGCAGCATCCAGGGGGAAGCCAAAAACATTCAGTACTTC. Amino acids: CASSIQGEAKNIQYF.

V and J are TRBV7-3 and TRBJ2-7; D perhaps matches TRBD2 (5 bases). Looked up from germline, CDR1 is SGHTA and CDR2 is FQGTGA. The CDR3 is 13 residues long. V lost 3 bases, J lost 4 bases, and 10 bases lay in between. Here the CDR3 reads CASSLTREYEQYF. In DNA, the CDR3 is TGTGCCAGCAGCTTGACAAGGGAGTACGAGCAGTACTTC. The variable domain in full, completed from reference TRBV7-3 and TRBJ2-7, reads GAGVSQTPSNKVTEKGKYVELRCDPISGHTALYWYRQSLGQGPEFLIYFQGTGAADDSGLPNDRFFAVRPEGSVSTLKIQRTERGDSAVYLCASSLTREYEQYFGPGTRLTVT.

The chain recombines TRBV18 with TRBJ2-5; a possible D gene is TRBD1 (6 bases). CDR1 and CDR2 from the germline V gene are KGHSH and LQKENI. The CDR3 spans 16 residues. The ends were cut back, 4 bases at V and 5 bases at J, with 20 bases in the middle. In DNA, the CDR3 is TGTGCCAGCTCACTCGGGGCCACGCCCGGACAGGAGACCCAGTACTTC. Residues: CASSLGATPGQETQYF.

This clone was seen a handful of times. The rearrangement links TRBV6-6 to TRBJ2-3; TRBD2 matches at 10 bases. J gave up 5 bases and V 7 bases, and 6 bases lay outside the gene matches. Germline values: CDR1 MNHNY, CDR2 SVGAGI (reference sequence). The CDR3 is 14 residues long. The CDR3 nucleotides are TGTGCCAGCATTCGGCTAGCGGGAGTAGATACGCAGTATTTT. This translates into CASIRLAGVDTQYF.

The sample holds a few counts of this clone. This CDR3 is CASSPTGNTQYF. The DNA of the CDR3 is TGTGCCAGCAGCCCTACAGGGAATACGCAGTATTTT. The chain joins TRBV28 to TRBJ2-3; possibly TRBD1 for D (6 bases). Germline lookup yields CDR1 MDHEN and CDR2 SYDVKM. Trimming removed 6 bases at V and 7 bases at J, with 11 bases between. This CDR3 contains 12 residues.

The chain recombines TRBV27 with TRBJ2-1; D is unclear. V was shortened by 6 bases and J by 9 bases, with 9 bases between the two germline ends. The CDR3 covers 11 residues. The V gene's germline CDR1 is MNHEY and CDR2 SMNVEV (reference sequence). CDR3 amino acids: CASRTNSEQFF. The CDR3 bases are TGTGCCAGCAGGACGAACAGTGAGCAGTTCTTC.

The rearrangement uses TRBV7-9 and TRBJ1-1, with 8 bases aligning to TRBD1. Germline V CDR1 and CDR2: SEHNR, FQNEAQ (reference sequence). The CDR3 runs to 15 residues. V trimming: 4 bases; J trimming: 1 base; junction bases outside the gene matches: 5. The CDR3: CASSYDRGRNTEAFF. The CDR3 bases are TGTGCCAGCAGCTACGACAGGGGCCGGAACACTGAAGCTTTCTTT.

V usage is TRBV15 and J usage is TRBJ1-1; D not certain. CDR3 length: 13 amino acids. Germline CDR1 and CDR2: LNHNV and YYDKDF (reference sequence). Trimming cost V 1 base and J 7 bases, with 10 bases left between them. The CDR3 DNA follows: TGTGCCACCAGCAGAGGAGGTGGTGATGAAGCTTTCTTT. The encoded protein is CATSRGGGDEAFF.

This chain joins TRBV4-1 and TRBJ2-5; 8 nucleotides agree with TRBD1. The J call may be in error: the DNA end matches TRBJ2-7 better. The CDR3 is made up of 15 amino acids. CDR1 is MGHRA and CDR2 is YSYEKL in the germline V gene. Written as DNA, the CDR3 is TGCGCCAGCAGCCTCCGGACAGGGACGTCCTACGAGCAGTACTTC. Amino acids: CASSLRTGTSYEQYF.

This clone turned up a few times. This chain links TRBV18 with TRBJ2-3, with a weak D call TRBD2 (5 bases). The CDR3 spans 12 residues. Trimming removed 8 bases from V and 6 bases from J, with 12 bases in between. Germline V gene sequence: CDR1 KGHSH, CDR2 LQKENI. CDR3 nucleotide sequence: TGTGCCAGCCAGGAGGTTTCCGATACGCAGTATTTT. Its protein product is CASQEVSDTQYF.

This clone was detected once. The DNA for the CDR3 is TGTGCTAGTGGTTTGGTAGCGGGACTAGTCTCTGGAAACACCATATATTTT. As protein: CASGLVAGLVSGNTIYF. The chain joins TRBV12-5 to TRBJ1-3; tentative D call: TRBD1 (5 bases). CDR3 length: 17 amino acids. Germline CDR1 and CDR2: LGHNT and FRNRAP. Trimming stripped 0 bases from V and 0 bases from J, with 12 bases between.

The chain uses TRBV6-6 and TRBJ2-7; TRBD2 aligns across 8 bases. Germline lookup yields CDR1 MNHNY and CDR2 SVGAGI (reference sequence). The length of the CDR3 is 14 residues. DNA for the CDR3: TGTGCTACAGTTCGGGAGCGGGAGTTCTACGAGCAGTACTTC. It encodes CATVREREFYEQYF.

This clone came up once. The J gene is TRBJ1-1, the V gene TRBV28; 9 bases fit TRBD1. Per germline, CDR1 MDHEN and CDR2 SYDVKM. The CDR3 is 15 residues long. Trimming cost V 5 bases and J 7 bases; bases outside gene matches: 11. CDR3 residues: CASSGSRTGGVEAFF. CDR3 nucleotide sequence: TGTGCCAGCAGTGGATCCCGTACAGGGGGCGTTGAAGCTTTCTTT.

This chain links TRBV2 with TRBJ1-2; TRBD1 matches 12 bases. The CDR3 spans 15 residues. In germline, CDR1 is SNHLY, CDR2 FYNNEI. With V trimmed by 6 bases and J by 5 bases, 7 bases remained unmatched. The CDR3 loop is CASSAGTGGRYGYTF. CDR3 nucleotide sequence: TGTGCCAGCAGCGCTGGGACAGGGGGCAGATATGGCTACACCTTC.

The chain uses TRBV6-5 and TRBJ2-7; TRBD1 aligns across 9 bases. The CDR3 totals 15 residues. Per the germline V gene, CDR1 is MNHEY and CDR2 is SVGAGI. V was pared by 2 bases and J by 4 bases, with 6 bases of the junction left unmatched. CDR3 nucleotides: TGTGCCAGCAGTTACACTCCGGGACAGGGTTACGAGCAGTACTTC. It specifies CASSYTPGQGYEQYF.

The chain is built from TRBV28 and TRBJ2-5; 11 bases are a match to TRBD1. The germline gives CDR1 MDHEN, CDR2 SYDVKM. The junction had 3 bases not matched to a gene; V was cut back by 2 bases and J by 1 base. The CDR3 loop spans 16 amino acids. The CDR3 loop reads CASSLGQGAIQETQYF. The CDR3 DNA follows: TGTGCCAGCAGTTTAGGACAGGGGGCGATCCAAGAGACCCAGTACTTC.

This clone has just one count. The rearrangement uses TRBV4-1 and TRBJ2-6; D is possibly TRBD1 (5 bases). Germline V gene sequence: CDR1 MGHRA, CDR2 YSYEKL. CDR3 length: 17 amino acids. Deletions cut 0 bases from V and 0 bases from J, with 9 bases between. The CDR3 protein is CASSQEGVGSGANVLTF. CDR3 in DNA: TGCGCCAGCAGCCAAGAAGGGGTCGGCTCTGGGGCCAACGTCCTGACTTTC.

The chain couples TRBV2 to TRBJ1-5; TRBD1 aligns across 8 bases. The CDR3 runs to 16 residues. Unmatched junction bases numbered 9, after V lost 5 bases and J lost 3 bases. CDR1 is SNHLY, CDR2 FYNNEI, per germline. In nucleotides, the CDR3 is TGTGCCAGCAGTCGACAGGGGATGGGCCTCAATCAGCCCCAGCATTTT. The encoded protein is CASSRQGMGLNQPQHF.

The CDR3 loop is CASSFLDRLHEQYF. Written as DNA, the CDR3 is TGTGCCAGCAGTTTTTTGGACAGGCTCCACGAGCAGTACTTC. The V and J genes are TRBV27 and TRBJ2-7; TRBD1 matches at 7 bases. The V segment lost 3 bases and the J segment 5 bases; nucleotides outside the gene matches: 7. Germline assignment: CDR1 MNHEY and CDR2 SMNVEV (reference sequence). The CDR3 contains 14 residues.

V gene TRBV11-2 combines with J gene TRBJ1-2; possibly TRBD1 for D (5 bases). Trimming shortened V by 3 bases and J by 4 bases, and 15 bases separated the two germline ends. The CDR3 length is 15 residues. Germline CDR1 and CDR2: SGHAT and FQNNGV. CDR3 DNA: TGTGCCAGCAGCTTGATGCAGGGTTCGCCCTATGGCTACACCTTC. Translated, it gives CASSLMQGSPYGYTF.

Concerning this clone: Other DNA sequences in the same sample also yield this CDR3. The rearrangement links TRBV11-2 to TRBJ1-1, with D hard to call. This CDR3 is built from 14 residues. The V end lost 5 bases, the J end lost 1 base, and 11 bases lay between the germline ends. The germline V gene has CDR1 SGHAT and CDR2 FQNNGV. The CDR3 here is CASSPFTKNTEAFF. Here the CDR3 DNA reads TGTGCCAGCAGCCCTTTTACTAAGAACACTGAAGCTTTCTTT.

This chain connects TRBV9 to TRBJ1-1; D is undetermined. V shed 0 bases and J shed 1 base, with 7 bases lying between them. The germline gives CDR1 SGDLS, CDR2 YYNGEE. There are 14 residues in the CDR3. The CDR3 here is CASSVDAANTEAFF. The CDR3 DNA reads TGTGCCAGCAGCGTAGACGCGGCGAACACTGAAGCTTTCTTT.

Only a few counts were recorded for this clone. V is TRBV5-8 and J is TRBJ2-7, with 10 bases matching TRBD1. V shed 3 bases and J 3 bases; nucleotides not matched to a gene: 6. This CDR3 has 15 amino acids. In germline, CDR1 is SGHTS, CDR2 YDEGEE. The CDR3 DNA reads TGTGCCAGCAGCTCCCGGACAGGGGGATACTACGAGCAGTACTTC. Translation gives CASSSRTGGYYEQYF. Based on the CDR3 plus reference TRBV5-8 and TRBJ2-7, the full variable domain is EAGVTQSPTHLIKTRGQQATLRCSPISGHTSVYWYQQALGLGLQFLLWYDEGEERNRGNFPPRFSGRQFPNYSSELNVNALELEDSALYLCASSSRTGGYYEQYFGPGTRLTVT.

The chain is built from TRBV19 and TRBJ1-5, with TRBD1 as a possible D gene (6 bases). CDR3 size: 15 residues. From germline, CDR1 is LNHDA and CDR2 SQIVND (reference sequence). V lost 3 bases and J lost 2, with 11 bases in between. The CDR3 DNA reads as TGTGCCAGTAGTATCGGGGCAGGGGGCAATCAGCCCCAGCATTTT. Translating it yields CASSIGAGGNQPQHF.

In this sample, this clone turned up a few times. The chain carries TRBV6-5 and TRBJ2-2; possibly TRBD1 for D (6 bases). This CDR3 comprises 16 residues. The germline V gene has CDR1 MNHEY and CDR2 SVGAGI. The germline V and J ends were trimmed by 4 bases and 6 bases, with 18 bases remaining between them. The chain's CDR3 is CASSSPSQGLSGELFF. As DNA, the CDR3 is TGTGCCAGCAGTTCACCGTCCCAGGGGCTGTCCGGGGAGCTGTTTTTT.

The chain joins TRBV11-2 to TRBJ1-1; D call uncertain. The CDR3 has 14 amino acids. V lost 0 bases, J lost 5 bases, and 10 bases lay in between. Germline lookup yields CDR1 SGHAT and CDR2 FQNNGV. The CDR3 reads CASSLESKTTEAFF. As DNA, the CDR3 is TGTGCCAGCAGCTTAGAGTCGAAGACTACTGAAGCTTTCTTT.

V is TRBV9 and J is TRBJ1-1, with TRBD1 matching over 12 bases. CDR1 and CDR2 (germline): SGDLS, YYNGEE. The CDR3 has 16 amino acids. V shed 0 bases and J 5 bases; nucleotides not matched to a gene: 5. The CDR3 region has the DNA TGTGCCAGCAGCGTAGCGGGACAGGGGGCAGGAACTGAAGCTTTCTTT. This codes for CASSVAGQGAGTEAFF.

This chain uses TRBV15 with TRBJ2-5; TRBD1 agrees at 9 bases. This CDR3 region has 13 residues. Germline CDR1 and CDR2: LNHNV and YYDKDF (reference sequence). Trimming cost V 8 bases and J 8 bases; bases outside gene matches: 9. CDR3: CATLDGTGNTQYF. CDR3 bases: TGTGCCACCCTGGACGGGACAGGGAATACCCAGTACTTC.